This T cell receptor (beta chain) was identified in a study of T-cell memory formation after mild COVID-19. Study information: TCR clustering was largely donor specific.

Germline V gene lookup returns CDR1 SGHTA and CDR2 FQGNSA. Losses at the gene ends were 3 bases for V and 2 bases for J; bases not matched to a gene: 8. This CDR3 is 17 amino acids long. Whole-study findings and limits: In pre-infection memory, a portion of responding clones appeared, which suggested that cross-reactive memory joined.

TCRdb reprocessed the 5' RACE reads via MiXCR and lists one record per CDR3 protein. Among roughly 110,000 distinct CDR3 sequences listed, roughly 14% were seen once. On this clonotype: Antigen: not known.

What was sequenced was PBMCs or a T cell subset sorted from them (not recorded which). The chain employs TRBV7-2 and TRBJ2-3; TRBD2 matches at 10 bases. The sequence was obtained from a man younger than 35 who had mild COVID-19 (a few samples of this study predate the infection). Cell type and time point are not known. CDR3 residues: CASSFPTSGELTDTQYF. CDR3 in DNA: TGTGCCAGCAGCTTCCCCACTAGCGGGGAGCTCACAGATACGCAGTATTTT.